This T cell receptor (beta chain) originates from a study of T cell repertoires in ileal Crohn's disease. Eligibility required adulthood, ileal or ileocolonic Crohn's disease and indicated ileocolonic resection. The repertoire was sequenced with immunoSEQ multiplex PCR; TCRdb's copy has only in-frame clones and lacks some. The sample comprises approximately 6,900 clones, 65% to 85% of which are singletons, and around 4.1% rests with the top ten. The CDR3 runs 14 residues. From germline, CDR1 is WSHSY and CDR2 SAAADI. The ends lost 6 bases at V and 4 bases at J; junction bases unmatched: 5. The TCR sequence derives from an adult with Crohn's disease. The sample consisted of ileal tissue. The chain links TRBV10-2 to TRBJ1-5; 8 bases line up with TRBD1. CDR3 residues: CASREGQVNQPQHF. CDR3 DNA: TGCGCCAGCAGGGAGGGACAGGTTAATCAGCCCCAGCATTTT.